This T cell receptor (beta chain) was found in a study of blood T cell repertoires in COVID-19. Method: immunoSEQ multiplex PCR; TCRdb's copy keeps in-frame clones and lacks some. The sample contains over 200,000 clones, roughly 87% of which appear only once. This CDR3 comprises 17 residues. V was pared by 0 bases and J by 0 bases, with 5 bases of the junction left unmatched. Germline V gene sequence: CDR1 SGHNT, CDR2 YYREEE (reference sequence). Sequenced input: peripheral blood. The genes are TRBV5-4 and TRBJ2-3, with TRBD2 matching 9 bases. This sequence originates from a human donor in a cohort sampled during active COVID-19. In DNA, the CDR3 is TGTGCCAGCAGCTTGGGGTTGACTAGCGGAAGCACAGATACGCAGTATTTT. This gives the protein CASSLGLTSGSTDTQYF.